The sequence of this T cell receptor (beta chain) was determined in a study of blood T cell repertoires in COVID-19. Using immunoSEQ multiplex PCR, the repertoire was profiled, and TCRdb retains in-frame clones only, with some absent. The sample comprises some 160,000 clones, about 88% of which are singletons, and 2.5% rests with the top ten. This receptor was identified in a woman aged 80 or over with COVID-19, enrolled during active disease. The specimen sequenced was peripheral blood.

The CDR3 sequence is CASSQDWRTGSEQYF. The CDR3 DNA is TGCGCCAGCAGCCAAGATTGGAGGACAGGGAGCGAGCAGTACTTC. The chain joins TRBV4-3 to TRBJ2-7, with 8 nucleotides matching TRBD1. The V and J ends lost 0 bases and 6 bases, in that order; junction bases with no gene match: 7. CDR3 size: 15 residues. The germline CDR1 and CDR2 sequences are LGHNA and YSLEER.